This T cell receptor (beta chain) is drawn from a study of T cell responses to AZD1222 COVID-19 vaccine. As concerns this clone: Its antigen is unidentified.

Generated by immunoSEQ multiplex PCR, the TCRdb table keeps only in-frame clones and is missing some. The sample lists some 120,000 clones, 84% occurring once. The germline V gene encodes CDR1 SGHTS and CDR2 YDEGEE. Trimming removed 6 bases from V and 2 bases from J; junction bases left unmatched: 6. This CDR3 is built from 14 residues. Broader study findings: None of the repertoires were sampled until the peak T cell response had passed. White British ancestry dominated among donors, who included more females, and clonal diversity was possibly underestimated. Baseline seropositivity occurred in only a handful of AZD1222 recipients.

The chain employs TRBV5-8 and TRBJ2-7, with 9 bases matching TRBD1. This sample comprised peripheral blood, obtained 28 days after the second AZD1222 dose. This receptor was taken from an adult who received the AZD1222 COVID-19 vaccine. CDR3 nucleotides: TGTGCCAGCATCCACAGGGGGCGGCCCTACGAGCAGTACTTC. This codes for CASIHRGRPYEQYF. The entire variable domain, with the rest obtained from reference TRBV5-8 and TRBJ2-7, is as follows: EAGVTQSPTHLIKTRGQQATLRCSPISGHTSVYWYQQALGLGLQFLLWYDEGEERNRGNFPPRFSGRQFPNYSSELNVNALELEDSALYLCASIHRGRPYEQYFGPGTRLTVT.